One T cell receptor beta chain is described in this entry. As yet, its antigen is unknown. The data were obtained in a study of shared clonotypes between healthy human individuals. General study results and limits: The sole specimen, blood, was sampled, and tissue repertoires likely differ. Naive CD4 clonotypes were shared across a few donors at 4% to 5%. Richness estimates generally favored naive over memory subsets.

Assay: immunoSEQ multiplex PCR; the TCRdb copy retains only in-frame clones and omits some. This sample has about 2,500,000 clones; around 94% occur once, and the top ten carry around 0.14%. CD4+ cells underwent separation, giving CD45RA+ naive and CD45RA-negative memory subsets. This CDR3 has 14 amino acids. Trimming took off 6 bases at V and 4 bases at J, with 13 bases between the two ends. Germline CDR1 and CDR2: MNHNY and SVGAGI (reference sequence). This receptor was obtained from a man aged 18 to 30 in good health. Sequenced input: naive CD4+ T cells sorted from blood. The sample's subset: CD45RA+ positively selected. The genes are TRBV6-6 and TRBJ2-1; D is uncertain. The CDR3 is CASSIADGYNEQFF. The CDR3 DNA is TGTGCCAGCAGCATTGCGGATGGATACAATGAGCAGTTCTTC.